This passage covers 32 T cell receptor beta chains from one sample sequenced in a study of Tregs in tolerant kidney transplant recipients. This table comes from immunoSEQ multiplex PCR, and its TCRdb copy is limited to in-frame clones, with some not included. This listing includes 31,000 or so clones. The sample consisted of CD8+ T cells from blood, taken before the transplant. Every receptor here comes from a human donor who received a combined kidney and bone marrow transplant.

Points on this clone: The CDR3 end lies 3 residues beyond the end of the read and is filled in from the germline J gene. V gene TRBV7-9 combines with J gene TRBJ2-1; D perhaps matches TRBD2 (6 bases). Per germline, CDR1 SEHNR and CDR2 FQNEAQ (reference sequence). Trimming stripped 5 bases from V and 5 bases from J, with 10 bases between. This CDR3 is built from 13 residues. CDR3: CASSRGLDNEQFF. CDR3 DNA (partial): TGTGCCAGCAGCCGGGGACTGGACAATGAG.

Turning to this clone: At one end, the junction sequence differs from germline, possibly due to a read error. The read terminates 3 residues ahead of where the CDR3 ends, so the germline J gene completes it. This chain uses TRBV5-1 with TRBJ2-1; 7 nucleotides agree with TRBD1. This CDR3 region has 16 residues. From germline, CDR1 is SGHRS and CDR2 YFSETQ. The sequenced CDR3 bases are TGCGCCAGCAGCTTGGAAGGGGACAGCTCCGACAATGAG. The encoded protein is CASSLEGDSSDNE. The full CDR3 reads CASSLEGDSSDNEQFF.

Of note for this clone: The read stops 3 residues short of the end of the CDR3; the missing end is completed from the germline J gene. V usage is TRBV30 and J usage is TRBJ2-7, with unresolved D. This CDR3 has 15 residues. Germline-derived CDR1 and CDR2 are GTSNPN and SVGIG (reference sequence). V shed 5 bases and J shed 0 bases, with 17 bases lying between them. The CDR3 DNA, read in part, is TGTGCCTGGTACCAGGTGGTAGGAAGCTCCTACGAG. Translation: CAWYQVVGSSYE. The CDR3 in its entirety is CAWYQVVGSSYEQYF.

Incomplete CDR3 DNA: TGTGCCAGCAGCTTAGCGGCTAGCGGGGCTATAAATGAG. This sequence encodes CASSLAASGAINE. The whole CDR3 protein is CASSLAASGAINEQFF. This sequence joins TRBV7-6 and TRBJ2-1, with TRBD2 matching over 9 bases. From the germline J gene comes the end of the CDR3, since the read stops 3 residues before it. The germline CDR1 and CDR2 sequences are SGHVS and FNYEAQ. J lost 7 bases, V lost 0 bases, and 7 bases had no gene match. The CDR3 is made up of 16 amino acids.

A note on this clone: The read gets to within 3 residues of the CDR3 end, and the germline J gene fills in the rest. The rearrangement links TRBV7-9 to TRBJ2-7; D might be TRBD2 (5 bases). The germline gives CDR1 SEHNR, CDR2 FQNEAQ (reference sequence). V dropped 5 bases and J dropped 6 bases, with 8 bases sitting between them. The CDR3 is made up of 11 amino acids. The CDR3 is CASSEGSEQYF. CDR3 DNA (partial): TGTGCCAGCAGCGAGGGTAGCGAG.

As to this clone: The read finishes 3 residues shy of the CDR3 end, and the germline J gene is used to complete it. The chain is built from TRBV19 and TRBJ2-1; 8 bases map to TRBD2. Germline V gene lookup returns CDR1 LNHDA and CDR2 SQIVND (reference sequence). This CDR3 comprises 17 residues. Trimming took 0 bases from V and 9 from J; bases not matched to a gene: 13. CDR3 bases read: TGTGCCAGTAGTATAGATCTGGCGGGAGGCCCGTCGTGTGAG. This gives the protein CASSIDLAGGPSCE. The full CDR3 protein is CASSIDLAGGPSCEQFF.

As to this clone: The CDR3 end falls 3 residues outside the read, so it is completed with the germline J gene. The identical CDR3 is also encoded by other nucleotide sequences in the sample. This chain links TRBV29-1 with TRBJ2-1, with TRBD2 matching over 7 bases. Germline V gene lookup returns CDR1 SQVTM and CDR2 ANQGSEA. The CDR3 sequence is 14 residues long. The ends lost 3 bases at V and 1 base at J; junction bases unmatched: 3. The CDR3 region is CSVEGGSSYNEQFF. The sequenced part of the CDR3 DNA is TGCAGCGTTGAGGGGGGGAGTTCCTACAATGAG.

Of note for this clone: The read finishes 3 residues shy of the CDR3 end, and the germline J gene is used to complete it. This chain connects TRBV18 to TRBJ2-5, with a possible D match to TRBD2 (6 bases). The CDR3 runs to 18 residues. Germline CDR1 is KGHSH and CDR2 is LQKENI. The V end was cut by 1 base, the J end by 5 bases, with 23 bases between. CDR3 protein: CASSPLPLAKLRGETQYF. The part of the CDR3 DNA that was read is TGTGCCAGCTCACCACTTCCGCTAGCCAAACTACGGGGGGAGACC.

About this clone itself: The read ends 3 residues before the CDR3 terminus; that terminus is restored from the germline J gene. The chain employs TRBV7-2 and TRBJ2-7; 7 bases are shared with TRBD2. The V gene's germline CDR1 is SGHTA and CDR2 FQGNSA. V gave up 2 bases and J gave up 5 bases; unmatched junction bases: 6. The CDR3 is made up of 14 amino acids. CDR3 loop: CASSLSAGDHEQYF. The CDR3 bases that were read are TGTGCCAGCAGCTTAAGCGCGGGAGACCACGAG.

Concerning this clone itself: The read ends 3 residues shy of where the CDR3 ends; the end is completed using the germline J gene. This chain joins TRBV7-9 and TRBJ2-1; 9 bases are shared with TRBD2. CDR3 length equals 15 residues. Germline CDR1 is SEHNR and CDR2 is FQNEAQ (reference sequence). With 3 bases clipped from V and 6 bases from J, the junction kept 6 bases outside the gene matches. CDR3 sequence reads: CASSFSGSSANEQFF. The sequenced part of the CDR3 DNA is TGTGCCAGCAGCTTTAGCGGGAGCTCGGCCAATGAG.

As concerns this clone: The missing CDR3 end, 3 residues past where the read stops, is filled in from the germline J gene. The chain carries TRBV20-1 and TRBJ2-1, with TRBD2 identical over 8 bases. From germline, CDR1 is DFQATT and CDR2 SNEGSKA (reference sequence). This CDR3 has 13 amino acids. V shed 5 bases and J 8 bases; nucleotides not matched to a gene: 8. CDR3: CSAYSGSADEQFF. Partial CDR3 DNA: TGCAGTGCTTACAGCGGGAGCGCAGATGAG.

In the case of this clone: The CDR3 end falls 3 residues outside the read, so it is completed with the germline J gene. This chain joins TRBV13 and TRBJ2-1, with TRBD1 as a possible D gene (5 bases). V dropped 5 bases and J dropped 0 bases, with 14 bases sitting between them. The germline V gene encodes CDR1 PRHDT and CDR2 FYEKMQ (reference sequence). This CDR3 region has 16 residues. The DNA read from the CDR3 is TGTGCCAGCAGCCCCCAGGGTATGAGCTCCTACAATGAG. Protein product: CASSPQGMSSYNE. Given in full, the CDR3 is CASSPQGMSSYNEQFF.

A word on this clone: The sequenced fragment ends 3 residues before the CDR3 boundary, so the rest is inferred from the germline J gene. The V call is TRBV2, the J call TRBJ2-1; 10 positions agree with TRBD1. This CDR3 region has 14 residues. J gave up 9 bases and V 5 bases, and 7 bases lay outside the gene matches. Germline CDR1 is SNHLY and CDR2 is FYNNEI. This chain's CDR3 is CASSPGTGDGEQFF. CDR3 bases read: TGTGCCAGCAGTCCTGGGACAGGGGATGGTGAG.

Remarks on this clone: The read finishes 3 residues shy of the CDR3 end, and the germline J gene is used to complete it. V usage is TRBV5-1 and J usage is TRBJ2-7, with 11 bases fitting TRBD2. This CDR3 comprises 15 residues. Trimming cost V 1 base and J 3 bases; bases outside gene matches: 3. Germline V gene data show CDR1 as SGHRS and CDR2 as YFSETQ. Incomplete CDR3 DNA: TGCGCCAGCAGCTTGACTAGCGGGAGTGTCTACGAG. Encoded protein: CASSLTSGSVYE. The CDR3 in its entirety is CASSLTSGSVYEQYF.

Regarding this clone: The read terminates 3 residues ahead of where the CDR3 ends, so the germline J gene completes it. The V and J genes are TRBV30 and TRBJ2-1; a possible D gene is TRBD1 (6 bases). Germline loops: CDR1 GTSNPN, CDR2 SVGIG (reference sequence). The CDR3 sequence is 13 residues long. The V end lost 4 bases, the J end lost 5 bases, and 12 bases lay between the germline ends. CDR3 sequence reads: CAWTGTTDNEQFF. Incomplete CDR3 DNA: TGTGCCTGGACCGGGACAACCGACAATGAG. Combining the CDR3 with reference TRBV30 and TRBJ2-1 gives the whole variable domain SQTIHQWPATLVQPVGSPLSLECTVEGTSNPNLYWYRQAAGRGLQLLFYSVGIGQISSEVPQNLSASRPQDRQFILSSKKLLLSDSGFYLCAWTGTTDNEQFFGPGTRLTVL.

A word on this clone: The CDR3 end is not reached by the read, which stops 3 residues before it; the germline J gene fills it in. The gene calls are TRBV28 and TRBJ2-1; 14 bases align to TRBD2. Per the germline V gene, CDR1 is MDHEN and CDR2 is SYDVKM. V was pared by 5 bases and J by 8 bases, with 11 bases of the junction left unmatched. The CDR3 runs to 17 residues. The CDR3 reads CASSPGTSGSSIDEQFF. The sequenced CDR3 bases are TGTGCCAGCAGTCCCGGGACTAGCGGGAGTTCGATCGATGAG.

Of note for this clone: Read coverage stops 3 residues before the CDR3 terminus; the germline J gene supplies the remainder. V gene TRBV9 combines with J gene TRBJ2-1; tentatively, D is TRBD2 (6 bases). Germline assignment: CDR1 SGDLS and CDR2 YYNGEE. V lost 3 bases to trimming and J lost 7 bases, with 11 bases between them. CDR3 length: 13 amino acids. CDR3 residues: CASSGRAENEQFF. The DNA read from the CDR3 is TGTGCCAGCAGCGGGAGGGCCGAGAATGAG.

A word on this clone: With the read ending 3 residues before the CDR3 end, the germline J gene is used to fill in that end. The rearrangement links TRBV23-1 to TRBJ1-5, with a tentative D call TRBD1 (5 bases). TRBV23-1 belongs to the ORF category, with a function that is uncertain. This CDR3 comprises 16 residues. The V and J ends lost 2 bases and 4 bases respectively, with 15 bases between them. The covered CDR3 bases are TGCGCCAGCAGTCAACTCTCAGGGCGTGTAAATCAGCCC. Translated, it gives CASSQLSGRVNQP. In full, the CDR3 reads CASSQLSGRVNQPQHF.

A word on this clone: The observed sequence ends 3 residues before the CDR3 terminus, with the missing tail filled in from the germline J gene. The chain couples TRBV19 to TRBJ1-1, with D unclear. Trimming took off 3 bases at V and 1 base at J, with 6 bases between the two ends. Germline V lookup: CDR1 LNHDA, CDR2 SQIVND (reference sequence). This CDR3 is 13 amino acids long. This CDR3 reads CASSIYWNTEAFF. CDR3 bases read: TGTGCCAGTAGTATTTATTGGAACACTGAA.

Concerning this clone: The sequence runs out 3 residues before the end of the CDR3; the remainder is reconstructed from the germline J gene. The chain carries TRBV20-1 and TRBJ2-7; 10 positions match TRBD2. J was trimmed by 5 bases and V by 2 bases; bases with no gene match: 3. The length of the CDR3 is 13 residues. The V gene's germline CDR1 is DFQATT and CDR2 SNEGSKA (reference sequence). CDR3 amino acids: CSARKLAGDEQYF. The DNA read from the CDR3 is TGCAGTGCTAGAAAGCTAGCGGGAGACGAG.

A note on this clone: The read terminates 3 residues before the CDR3 end, so the remaining end is supplied by the germline J gene. The chain carries TRBV19 and TRBJ2-3; a weak D match, TRBD1 (5 bases). Germline-derived CDR1 and CDR2 are LNHDA and SQIVND (reference sequence). Trimming removed 6 bases from V and 2 bases from J, with 15 bases in between. This CDR3 is built from 15 residues. The CDR3 loop reads CASRVGAGNTDTQYF. CDR3 DNA (partial): TGTGCCAGTAGGGTTGGGGCAGGGAACACAGATACG. The full variable domain, in which reference TRBV19 and TRBJ2-3 provide the parts outside the CDR3, is DGGITQSPKYLFRKEGQNVTLSCEQNLNHDAMYWYRQDPGQGLRLIYYSQIVNDFQKGDIAEGYSVSREKKESFPLTVTSAQKNPTAFYLCASRVGAGNTDTQYFGPGTRLTVL.

Of note for this clone: Read data end 3 residues before the CDR3 end; the end is taken from the germline J gene. This chain links TRBV5-6 with TRBJ2-7; 7 bases map to TRBD1. Trimming at V came to 4 bases and at J to 2 bases, leaving 6 bases not matched to a gene. CDR1 is SGHDT, CDR2 YYEEEE, per germline. The CDR3 runs to 14 residues. CDR3 DNA (partial): TGTGCCAGCAGCCTGGGGACAGCAACCTACGAG. The encoded protein is CASSLGTATYE. The full-length CDR3 reads as CASSLGTATYEQYF.

Note on this clone: Read data end 3 residues before the CDR3 end; the end is taken from the germline J gene. This sequence joins TRBV7-9 and TRBJ2-2; D not certain. The CDR3 consists of 15 residues. Germline V lookup: CDR1 SEHNR, CDR2 FQNEAQ (reference sequence). The ends were cut back, 5 bases at V and 8 bases at J, with 18 bases in the middle. CDR3 loop: CASSPQSGFSGELFF. The CDR3 bases that were read are TGTGCCAGCAGCCCACAGAGTGGGTTTTCAGGGGAG.

The CDR3 reads CASNDPGTGLYEQYF. The CDR3 DNA, read in part, is TGTGCCAGTAACGACCCCGGGACAGGCCTCTACGAG. V gene TRBV19 combines with J gene TRBJ2-7; TRBD1 matches 8 bases. The CDR3 goes on 3 residues after the read ends, and that part is filled in from the germline J gene. Germline V CDR1 and CDR2: LNHDA, SQIVND (reference sequence). The CDR3 spans 15 residues. J gave up 3 bases and V 7 bases, and 11 bases lay outside the gene matches. Complete variable domain (other parts from reference TRBV19 and TRBJ2-7): DGGITQSPKYLFRKEGQNVTLSCEQNLNHDAMYWYRQDPGQGLRLIYYSQIVNDFQKGDIAEGYSVSREKKESFPLTVTSAQKNPTAFYLCASNDPGTGLYEQYFGPGTRLTVT.

Comments on this clone: The CDR3 is cut off 3 residues early in the read; its end comes from the germline J gene. V and J are TRBV30 and TRBJ1-2; D gene uncertain. There are 11 residues in the CDR3. The V end lost 4 bases, the J end lost 2 bases, and 5 bases lay between the germline ends. Germline V gives CDR1 GTSNPN, CDR2 SVGIG (reference sequence). CDR3 loop: CAWITNYGYTF. CDR3 bases read: TGTGCCTGGATAACAAACTATGGC. Combining the CDR3 with reference TRBV30 and TRBJ1-2 gives the whole variable domain SQTIHQWPATLVQPVGSPLSLECTVEGTSNPNLYWYRQAAGRGLQLLFYSVGIGQISSEVPQNLSASRPQDRQFILSSKKLLLSDSGFYLCAWITNYGYTFGSGTRLTVV.

The CDR3 region is CASKTGLQETQYF. Partial CDR3 DNA: TGTGCCAGCAAGACGGGACTCCAAGAGACC. The chain recombines TRBV13 with TRBJ2-5, with a possible D match to TRBD2 (6 bases). The CDR3 goes on 3 residues after the read ends, and that part is filled in from the germline J gene. V was clipped by 7 bases and J by 1 base, with 10 bases between them. CDR1 PRHDT and CDR2 FYEKMQ come from the germline V gene (reference sequence). CDR3 size: 13 residues. Full variable domain (remainder filled in from reference TRBV13 and TRBJ2-5): AAGVIQSPRHLIKEKRETATLKCYPIPRHDTVYWYQQGPGQDPQFLISFYEKMQSDKGSIPDRFSAQQFSDYHSELNMSSLELGDSALYFCASKTGLQETQYFGPGTRLLVL.

For this clone: The CDR3 end is not reached by the read, which stops 3 residues before it; the germline J gene fills it in. V is TRBV20-1 and J is TRBJ2-7, with D maybe TRBD2 (6 bases). CDR1 DFQATT and CDR2 SNEGSKA come from the germline V gene (reference sequence). The CDR3 length is 16 residues. The V end lost 0 bases, the J end lost 1 base, and 16 bases lay between the germline ends. This chain's CDR3 is CSARDVAVAGSYEQYF. The covered CDR3 bases are TGCAGTGCTAGAGATGTGGCGGTGGCGGGATCCTACGAG.

Of note for this clone: The read ends 3 residues early relative to the CDR3; the germline J gene fills the gap. V gene TRBV20-1 combines with J gene TRBJ2-5, with D possibly matching TRBD2 (6 bases). CDR3 length equals 14 residues. V gave up 7 bases and J gave up 3 bases, with 18 bases separating them. Germline CDR1 is DFQATT and CDR2 is SNEGSKA (reference sequence). CDR3 residues: CSGEQLDYEETQYF. The DNA read from the CDR3 is TGCAGTGGCGAGCAACTGGACTACGAAGAGACC.

Notes on this clone: The sequenced fragment ends 3 residues before the CDR3 boundary, so the rest is inferred from the germline J gene. The chain couples TRBV6-2 or TRBV6-3 to TRBJ2-7; D possibly matches TRBD1 or TRBD2 (5 bases each). Trimming shortened V by 5 bases and J by 1 base, and 15 bases separated the two germline ends. The V gene's germline CDR1 is MNHEY and CDR2 SVGEGT. This CDR3 is 15 amino acids long. The sequenced CDR3 bases are TGTGCCAGCAGTCCACGCCGAGGGGATTCCTACGAG. Its translation is CASSPRRGDSYE. The complete CDR3 protein is CASSPRRGDSYEQYF.

The covered CDR3 bases are TGTGCCAGCAGCCAGGGACTGTACAATGAG. Protein: CASSQGLYNE. Given in full, the CDR3 is CASSQGLYNEQFF. The chain couples TRBV14 to TRBJ2-1, with D maybe TRBD2 (6 bases). The missing CDR3 end, 3 residues past where the read stops, is filled in from the germline J gene. The V and J ends lost 3 bases and 4 bases respectively, with 7 bases between them. The CDR3 covers 13 residues. CDR1 and CDR2 from the germline V gene are SGHDN and FVKESK. The full variable domain, with the rest looked up from reference TRBV14 and TRBJ2-1, is EAGVTQFPSHSVIEKGQTVTLRCDPISGHDNLYWYRRVMGKEIKFLLHFVKESKQDESGMPNNRFLAERTGGTYSTLKVQPAELEDSGVYFCASSQGLYNEQFFGPGTRLTVL.

About this clone: The CDR3 is cut off 3 residues early in the read; its end comes from the germline J gene. The chain has TRBV7-9 and TRBJ2-5; D possibly corresponds to TRBD1 (6 bases). CDR3 length: 14 residues. Germline CDR1 and CDR2: SEHNR and FQNEAQ (reference sequence). Deletions cut 5 bases from V and 3 bases from J, with 13 bases between. The sequenced CDR3 bases are TGTGCCAGCAGCCACCAGGACAGTAAAGAGACC. This encodes CASSHQDSKET. From start to end, the CDR3 is CASSHQDSKETQYF. The entire variable domain, with the rest obtained from reference TRBV7-9 and TRBJ2-5, is as follows: DTGVSQNPRHKITKRGQNVTFRCDPISEHNRLYWYRQTLGQGPEFLTYFQNEAQLEKSRLLSDRFSAERPKGSFSTLEIQRTEQGDSAMYLCASSHQDSKETQYFGPGTRLLVL.

Regarding this clone: The CDR3 goes on 3 residues after the read ends, and that part is filled in from the germline J gene. The chain links TRBV19 to TRBJ2-4, with D possibly being TRBD2 (5 bases). CDR1 LNHDA and CDR2 SQIVND come from the germline V gene (reference sequence). V was shortened by 2 bases and J by 5 bases, with 7 bases between the two germline ends. The CDR3 loop spans 13 amino acids. The CDR3 bases that were read are TGTGCCAGTAGTATAACTAGACAAAACATT. Translated: CASSITRQNI. The CDR3 in its entirety is CASSITRQNIQYF.